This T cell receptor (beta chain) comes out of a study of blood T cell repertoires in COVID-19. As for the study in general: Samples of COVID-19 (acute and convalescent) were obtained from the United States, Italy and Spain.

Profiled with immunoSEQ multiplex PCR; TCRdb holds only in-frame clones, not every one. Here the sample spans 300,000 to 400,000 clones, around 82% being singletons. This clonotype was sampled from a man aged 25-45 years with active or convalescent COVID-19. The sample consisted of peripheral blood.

For the CDR3, the DNA is TGTGCCAGTAGTCCAAGGGGTCAGGTTCCCCCTTACAATGAGCAGTTCTTC. This encodes CASSPRGQVPPYNEQFF. This rearrangement joins TRBV19 to TRBJ2-1, with D tentatively TRBD1 (5 bases). The ends were cut back, 5 bases at V and 4 bases at J, with 21 bases in the middle. The CDR3 covers 17 residues. Germline loops: CDR1 LNHDA, CDR2 SQIVND (reference sequence). Combining the CDR3 with reference TRBV19 and TRBJ2-1 gives the whole variable domain DGGITQSPKYLFRKEGQNVTLSCEQNLNHDAMYWYRQDPGQGLRLIYYSQIVNDFQKGDIAEGYSVSREKKESFPLTVTSAQKNPTAFYLCASSPRGQVPPYNEQFFGPGTRLTVL.